The rows below give T cell receptor beta chains drawn from one sample of a study of blood T cell repertoires in COVID-19. Some clones are missing from TCRdb's copy, which holds only in-frame ones; the method was immunoSEQ multiplex PCR. The table lists roughly 160,000 clones, about 88% of them singletons. The sample comprised peripheral blood. All receptors come from a man aged 50 to 59 who had recovered from COVID-19. CDR3s include the opening cysteine and the closing phenylalanine or tryptophan. Each record gives: J gene, V gene, D gene, clone size, CDR3 protein, CDR3 DNA. A D gene is named only where the DNA matches it firmly. Rows give clone size only sometimes, using once, few, many, or a class for an expanded clone.

j_gene: TRBJ1-1
v_gene: TRBV27
d_gene: NA
abundance: NA
CDR3aa: CASSSSDNLNTEAFF
CDR3nt: TGTGCCAGCAGTTCCTCGGACAACCTGAACACTGAAGCTTTCTTT

j_gene: TRBJ1-2
v_gene: TRBV29-1
d_gene: NA
abundance: NA
CDR3aa: CSVDSRGRGWDGYTF
CDR3nt: TGCAGCGTTGATTCTCGAGGCAGGGGTTGGGATGGCTACACCTTC

j_gene: TRBJ2-3
v_gene: TRBV3-1/TRBV3-2
d_gene: TRBD2
abundance: NA
CDR3aa: CASSQAAGTSGGTHTQYF
CDR3nt: TGTGCCAGCAGCCAAGCTGCCGGGACTAGCGGGGGCACCCATACGCAGTATTTT

j_gene: TRBJ2-7
v_gene: TRBV7-8
d_gene: NA
abundance: NA
CDR3aa: CASSLIGGSEQYF
CDR3nt: TGTGCCAGCAGCTTAATCGGGGGATCCGAGCAGTACTTC

j_gene: TRBJ2-7
v_gene: TRBV6-2/TRBV6-3
d_gene: NA
abundance: NA
CDR3aa: CASSYLHGPYEQYF
CDR3nt: TGTGCCAGCAGTTACCTCCACGGTCCCTACGAGCAGTACTTC

j_gene: TRBJ2-1
v_gene: TRBV5-4
d_gene: NA
abundance: NA
CDR3aa: CASSLAHRDEQFF
CDR3nt: TGTGCCAGCAGCTTGGCCCATCGGGATGAGCAGTTCTTC

j_gene: TRBJ2-4
v_gene: TRBV10-1
d_gene: NA
abundance: NA
CDR3aa: CANGTLEAKNIQYF
CDR3nt: TGCGCCAACGGGACTCTCGAAGCCAAAAACATTCAGTACTTC

j_gene: TRBJ2-5
v_gene: TRBV6-5
d_gene: NA
abundance: NA
CDR3aa: CASSYSSQRKTQYF
CDR3nt: TGTGCCAGCAGTTACTCGAGCCAGAGGAAGACCCAGTACTTC

j_gene: TRBJ1-2
v_gene: TRBV20-1
d_gene: TRBD1
abundance: NA
CDR3aa: CSVNRGGGYTF
CDR3nt: TGCAGTGTTAACAGGGGAGGCGGCTACACCTTC

j_gene: TRBJ2-1
v_gene: TRBV29-1
d_gene: TRBD1
abundance: NA
CDR3aa: CSVDETGGFSEQFF
CDR3nt: TGCAGCGTTGACGAGACAGGGGGCTTTAGTGAGCAGTTCTTC

j_gene: TRBJ2-1
v_gene: TRBV6-2/TRBV6-3
d_gene: TRBD2
abundance: NA
CDR3aa: CASSLRGSGNNEQFF
CDR3nt: TGTGCCAGCAGCCTCCGAGGCAGCGGGAACAATGAGCAGTTCTTC

j_gene: TRBJ1-1
v_gene: TRBV3-1/TRBV3-2
d_gene: NA
abundance: NA
CDR3aa: CASSQTRAGTEAFF
CDR3nt: TGTGCCAGCAGCCAGACCCGGGCGGGGACTGAAGCTTTCTTT

j_gene: TRBJ1-1
v_gene: TRBV5-5
d_gene: TRBD1
abundance: NA
CDR3aa: CASSPNRQGNTEAFF
CDR3nt: TGTGCCAGCAGCCCTAATCGACAGGGGAACACTGAAGCTTTCTTT

j_gene: TRBJ2-1
v_gene: TRBV24-1
d_gene: TRBD2
abundance: NA
CDR3aa: CATSDSDLAGGRGEQFF
CDR3nt: TGTGCCACCAGTGATTCGGATCTAGCGGGAGGGCGAGGTGAGCAGTTCTTC

j_gene: TRBJ1-1
v_gene: TRBV28
d_gene: TRBD1
abundance: once
CDR3aa: CASSLISLGTGDYIAFF
CDR3nt: TGTGCCAGCAGTTTAATTAGTCTTGGGACAGGGGATTATATAGCTTTCTTT

j_gene: TRBJ1-2
v_gene: TRBV5-6
d_gene: NA
abundance: once
CDR3aa: CASSDVAGSGGYTF
CDR3nt: TGTGCCAGCAGCGATGTCGCAGGGTCTGGTGGCTACACCTTC

j_gene: TRBJ2-5
v_gene: TRBV29-1
d_gene: TRBD2
abundance: NA
CDR3aa: CSVLAGGETQYF
CDR3nt: TGCAGCGTCCTAGCGGGGGGGGAGACCCAGTACTTC

j_gene: TRBJ2-5
v_gene: TRBV5-1
d_gene: TRBD1
abundance: NA
CDR3aa: CASSPGTGQETQYF
CDR3nt: TGCGCCAGCAGCCCAGGGACAGGGCAAGAGACCCAGTACTTC

j_gene: TRBJ2-2
v_gene: TRBV6-6
d_gene: TRBD2
abundance: once
CDR3aa: CASRGLAGGGGELFF
CDR3nt: TGTGCCAGCAGGGGACTAGCGGGAGGGGGCGGGGAGCTGTTTTTT

j_gene: TRBJ1-4
v_gene: TRBV4-3
d_gene: NA
abundance: NA
CDR3aa: CASSQDAFQRGNEKLFF
CDR3nt: TGCGCCAGCAGCCAAGACGCCTTCCAAAGGGGTAATGAAAAACTGTTTTTT

j_gene: TRBJ2-7
v_gene: TRBV28
d_gene: NA
abundance: NA
CDR3aa: CASSLDSGTYEQYF
CDR3nt: TGTGCCAGCAGTTTAGACTCGGGAACCTACGAGCAGTACTTC

j_gene: TRBJ2-7
v_gene: TRBV7-2
d_gene: NA
abundance: once
CDR3aa: CASSLEREQYF
CDR3nt: TGTGCCAGCAGCTTAGAGCGAGAGCAGTACTTC

j_gene: TRBJ1-2
v_gene: TRBV4-1
d_gene: NA
abundance: few
CDR3aa: CASSQDPSNTYYGYTF
CDR3nt: TGCGCCAGCAGCCAAGATCCCTCGAATACTTACTATGGCTACACCTTC

j_gene: TRBJ2-3
v_gene: TRBV28
d_gene: NA
abundance: NA
CDR3aa: CASSLLGGRPDTQYF
CDR3nt: TGTGCCAGCAGTTTATTAGGGGGAAGGCCAGATACGCAGTATTTT

j_gene: TRBJ2-4
v_gene: TRBV10-3
d_gene: TRBD1
abundance: NA
CDR3aa: CATSPQGANIQYF
CDR3nt: TGTGCCACCTCGCCACAGGGGGCAAACATTCAGTACTTC

j_gene: TRBJ2-7
v_gene: TRBV15
d_gene: NA
abundance: few
CDR3aa: CATSGGYEQYF
CDR3nt: TGTGCCACCAGCGGCGGCTACGAGCAGTACTTC

j_gene: TRBJ1-3
v_gene: TRBV9
d_gene: NA
abundance: NA
CDR3aa: CASSVAGDHTIYF
CDR3nt: TGTGCCAGCAGCGTAGCTGGAGATCACACCATATATTTT

j_gene: TRBJ2-2
v_gene: TRBV7-6
d_gene: TRBD1
abundance: NA
CDR3aa: CASSSGTGPGELFF
CDR3nt: TGTGCCAGCAGTTCCGGGACAGGGCCCGGGGAGCTGTTTTTT

j_gene: TRBJ2-2
v_gene: TRBV11-2
d_gene: NA
abundance: few
CDR3aa: CASSRRQDGTLGELFF
CDR3nt: TGTGCCAGCAGCCGCCGACAGGATGGGACCTTGGGGGAGCTGTTTTTT

j_gene: TRBJ2-1
v_gene: TRBV6-5
d_gene: TRBD1
abundance: NA
CDR3aa: CASRSGTGNRNEQFF
CDR3nt: TGTGCCAGCAGGTCCGGGACAGGGAATAGAAATGAGCAGTTCTTC

j_gene: TRBJ1-5
v_gene: TRBV28
d_gene: NA
abundance: NA
CDR3aa: CASMPQGSYQPQHF
CDR3nt: TGTGCCAGCATGCCCCAGGGCAGTTATCAGCCCCAGCATTTT

j_gene: TRBJ2-3
v_gene: TRBV5-1
d_gene: TRBD1
abundance: NA
CDR3aa: CASSLARGRGDTQYF
CDR3nt: TGCGCCAGCAGCTTGGCCAGGGGGCGAGGAGATACGCAGTATTTT

j_gene: TRBJ1-1
v_gene: TRBV4-1
d_gene: NA
abundance: NA
CDR3aa: CASSQEITRGYTEAFF
CDR3nt: TGCGCCAGCAGCCAAGAAATCACCAGGGGATACACTGAAGCTTTCTTT

j_gene: TRBJ2-1
v_gene: TRBV12-5
d_gene: NA
abundance: NA
CDR3aa: CASGIGGNEQFF
CDR3nt: TGTGCTAGTGGTATCGGGGGCAATGAGCAGTTCTTC

j_gene: TRBJ2-2
v_gene: TRBV7-2
d_gene: NA
abundance: NA
CDR3aa: CASSLAIFGHPGDTGELFF
CDR3nt: TGTGCCAGCAGCTTAGCAATCTTCGGACATCCAGGGGATACCGGGGAGCTGTTTTTT

j_gene: TRBJ2-1
v_gene: TRBV18
d_gene: NA
abundance: NA
CDR3aa: CASSITPITYNEQFF
CDR3nt: TGTGCCAGCTCAATAACTCCTATCACCTACAATGAGCAGTTCTTC

j_gene: TRBJ2-5
v_gene: TRBV5-1
d_gene: TRBD2
abundance: NA
CDR3aa: CASSTSGGSQETQYF
CDR3nt: TGCGCCAGCAGTACTAGCGGGGGGTCCCAAGAGACCCAGTACTTC

j_gene: TRBJ2-2
v_gene: TRBV3-1/TRBV3-2
d_gene: NA
abundance: NA
CDR3aa: CASSHPDIYTGELFF
CDR3nt: TGTGCCAGCAGCCATCCAGACATTTACACCGGGGAGCTGTTTTTT

j_gene: TRBJ1-1
v_gene: TRBV11-2
d_gene: TRBD1
abundance: once
CDR3aa: CASSLELGTGNTEAFF
CDR3nt: TGTGCCAGCAGCTTAGAGCTAGGGACAGGGAACACTGAAGCTTTCTTT

j_gene: TRBJ1-1
v_gene: TRBV2
d_gene: TRBD1
abundance: NA
CDR3aa: CASSEANRGFLSTEAFF
CDR3nt: TGTGCCAGCAGTGAAGCTAACAGGGGATTTTTGAGCACTGAAGCTTTCTTT

j_gene: TRBJ2-3
v_gene: TRBV5-1
d_gene: TRBD2
abundance: NA
CDR3aa: CASSSRLAETTDTQYF
CDR3nt: TGCGCCAGCAGCTCCCGTCTAGCGGAGACCACAGATACGCAGTATTTT

j_gene: TRBJ1-2
v_gene: TRBV6-5
d_gene: NA
abundance: NA
CDR3aa: CASSYSTENYGYTF
CDR3nt: TGTGCCAGCAGTTATTCGACAGAAAACTATGGCTACACCTTC

j_gene: TRBJ1-5
v_gene: TRBV7-2
d_gene: NA
abundance: NA
CDR3aa: CASSSQGFSNQPQHF
CDR3nt: TGTGCCAGCAGCTCACAGGGTTTTAGCAATCAGCCCCAGCATTTT

j_gene: TRBJ2-5
v_gene: TRBV6-2/TRBV6-3
d_gene: TRBD1
abundance: NA
CDR3aa: CASSRGPGTGKETQYF
CDR3nt: TGTGCCAGCAGCCGCGGACCCGGGACAGGGAAAGAGACCCAGTACTTC

j_gene: TRBJ2-7
v_gene: TRBV5-8
d_gene: NA
abundance: NA
CDR3aa: CASSLGWAAAYEQYF
CDR3nt: TGTGCCAGCAGCTTGGGGTGGGCAGCAGCATACGAGCAGTACTTC

j_gene: TRBJ1-2
v_gene: TRBV5-6
d_gene: NA
abundance: NA
CDR3aa: CASSSIDRPGYTF
CDR3nt: TGTGCCAGCAGCTCAATTGACAGGCCTGGCTACACCTTC